This T cell receptor beta chain derives from a study of blood T cell repertoires in COVID-19. V lost 6 bases, J lost 1 base, and 15 bases stayed unmatched. CDR3 size: 18 residues. Germline V gives CDR1 MNHEY, CDR2 SMNVEV (reference sequence). Data came from immunoSEQ multiplex PCR; TCRdb stores just in-frame clones and leaves some out. In the table there are about 120,000 clones, approximately 92% of which are singletons. The sample taken for sequencing was peripheral blood. The chain is built from TRBV27 and TRBJ2-1; 7 nucleotides line up with TRBD2. The receptor was derived from a man between 65 and 79 years old with active or convalescent COVID-19. The CDR3 nucleotides are TGTGCCAGCAGGGGCCTAGCGGTTCCGAGCTTGTCCTACAATGAGCAGTTCTTC. Its protein is CASRGLAVPSLSYNEQFF.